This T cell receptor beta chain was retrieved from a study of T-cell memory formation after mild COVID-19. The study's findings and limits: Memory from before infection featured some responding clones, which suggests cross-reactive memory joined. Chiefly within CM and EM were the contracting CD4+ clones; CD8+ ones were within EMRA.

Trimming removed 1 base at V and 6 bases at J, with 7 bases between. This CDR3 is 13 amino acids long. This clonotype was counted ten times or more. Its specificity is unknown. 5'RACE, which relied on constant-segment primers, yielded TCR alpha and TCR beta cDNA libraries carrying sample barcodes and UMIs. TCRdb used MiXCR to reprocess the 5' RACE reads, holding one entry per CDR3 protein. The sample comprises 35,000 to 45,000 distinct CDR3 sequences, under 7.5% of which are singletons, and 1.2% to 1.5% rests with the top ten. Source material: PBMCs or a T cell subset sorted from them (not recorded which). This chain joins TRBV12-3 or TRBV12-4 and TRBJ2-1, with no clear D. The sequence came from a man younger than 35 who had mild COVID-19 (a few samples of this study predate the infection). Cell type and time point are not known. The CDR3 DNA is TGTGCCAGCAGTTTAGGCCCCGTCAATGAGCAGTTCTTC. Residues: CASSLGPVNEQFF.